Sequencing of this TCR beta chain was carried out in a study of technical replicates of blood from a handful of donors. This clone was seen more than once but under ten times. The data were produced by immunoSEQ multiplex PCR, yet TCRdb's version contains in-frame clones alone and is incomplete. The sample shows approximately 79,000 clones, 85% to 95% of them seen only once. The CDR3 has 14 amino acids. V shed 6 bases and J 3 bases; nucleotides not matched to a gene: 4. Germline loops: CDR1 SGHNT, CDR2 YENEEA. The clonotype originates from a human donor in good health. The sequencing input was T cells isolated from PBMCs. The chain employs TRBV11-3 and TRBJ2-3; 9 nucleotides match TRBD1. In nucleotides, the CDR3 is TGTGCCAGCAGAGGACAGGGGAGAACAGATACGCAGTATTTT. Translating it yields CASRGQGRTDTQYF. The variable domain in full, with the rest retrieved from reference TRBV11-3 and TRBJ2-3, is EAGVVQSPRYKIIEKKQPVAFWCNPISGHNTLYWYLQNLGQGPELLIRYENEEAVDDSQLPKDRFSAERLKGVDSTLKIQPAELGDSAVYLCASRGQGRTDTQYFGPGTRLTVL.